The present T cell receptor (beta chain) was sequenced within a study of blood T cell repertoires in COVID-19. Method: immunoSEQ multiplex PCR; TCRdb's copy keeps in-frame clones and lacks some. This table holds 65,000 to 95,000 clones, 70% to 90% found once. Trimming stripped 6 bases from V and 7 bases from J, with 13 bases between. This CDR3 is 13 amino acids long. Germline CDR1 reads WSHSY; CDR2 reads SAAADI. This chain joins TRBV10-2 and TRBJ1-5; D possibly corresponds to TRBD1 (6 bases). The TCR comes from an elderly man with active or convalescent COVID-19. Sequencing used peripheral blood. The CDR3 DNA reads TGCGCCAGCAGAGGGGGGGCATGGCAGCCCCAGCATTTT. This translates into CASRGGAWQPQHF.